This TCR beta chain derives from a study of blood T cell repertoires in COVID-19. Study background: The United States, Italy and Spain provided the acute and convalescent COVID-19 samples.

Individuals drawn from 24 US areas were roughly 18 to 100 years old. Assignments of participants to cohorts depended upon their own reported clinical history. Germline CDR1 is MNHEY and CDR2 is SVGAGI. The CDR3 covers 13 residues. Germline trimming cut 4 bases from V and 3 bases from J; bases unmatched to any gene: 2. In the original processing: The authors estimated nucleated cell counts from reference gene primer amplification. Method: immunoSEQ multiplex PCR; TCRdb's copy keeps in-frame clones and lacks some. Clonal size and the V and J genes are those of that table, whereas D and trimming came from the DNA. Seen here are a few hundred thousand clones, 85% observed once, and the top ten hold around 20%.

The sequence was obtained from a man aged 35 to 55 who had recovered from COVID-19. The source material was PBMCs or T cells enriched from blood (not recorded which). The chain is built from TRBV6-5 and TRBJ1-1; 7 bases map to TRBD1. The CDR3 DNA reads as TGTGCCAGCAGTTTTGGACAGGACACTGAAGCTTTCTTT. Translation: CASSFGQDTEAFF.